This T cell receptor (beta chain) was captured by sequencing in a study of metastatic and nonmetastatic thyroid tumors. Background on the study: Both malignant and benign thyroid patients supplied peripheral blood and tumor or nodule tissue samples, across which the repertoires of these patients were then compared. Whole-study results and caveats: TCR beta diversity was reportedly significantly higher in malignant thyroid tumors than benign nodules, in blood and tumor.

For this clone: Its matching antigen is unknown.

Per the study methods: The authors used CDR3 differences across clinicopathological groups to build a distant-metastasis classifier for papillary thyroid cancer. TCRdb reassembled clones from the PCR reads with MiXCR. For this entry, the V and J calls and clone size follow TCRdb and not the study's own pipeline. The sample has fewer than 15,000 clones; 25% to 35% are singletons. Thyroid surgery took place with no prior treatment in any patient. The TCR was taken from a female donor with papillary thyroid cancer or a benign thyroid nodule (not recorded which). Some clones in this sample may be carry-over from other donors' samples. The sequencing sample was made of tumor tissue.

The CDR3: CASSESAGGQETQYF. Written as DNA, the CDR3 is TGTGCCAGCAGTGAATCAGCGGGAGGGCAAGAGACCCAGTACTTC. The chain carries TRBV6-1 and TRBJ2-5; 10 bases map to TRBD2. Germline V lookup: CDR1 MNHNS, CDR2 SASEGT. There are 15 residues in the CDR3. V shed 2 bases, J shed 2 bases, and the junction held 2 bases outside the gene matches.